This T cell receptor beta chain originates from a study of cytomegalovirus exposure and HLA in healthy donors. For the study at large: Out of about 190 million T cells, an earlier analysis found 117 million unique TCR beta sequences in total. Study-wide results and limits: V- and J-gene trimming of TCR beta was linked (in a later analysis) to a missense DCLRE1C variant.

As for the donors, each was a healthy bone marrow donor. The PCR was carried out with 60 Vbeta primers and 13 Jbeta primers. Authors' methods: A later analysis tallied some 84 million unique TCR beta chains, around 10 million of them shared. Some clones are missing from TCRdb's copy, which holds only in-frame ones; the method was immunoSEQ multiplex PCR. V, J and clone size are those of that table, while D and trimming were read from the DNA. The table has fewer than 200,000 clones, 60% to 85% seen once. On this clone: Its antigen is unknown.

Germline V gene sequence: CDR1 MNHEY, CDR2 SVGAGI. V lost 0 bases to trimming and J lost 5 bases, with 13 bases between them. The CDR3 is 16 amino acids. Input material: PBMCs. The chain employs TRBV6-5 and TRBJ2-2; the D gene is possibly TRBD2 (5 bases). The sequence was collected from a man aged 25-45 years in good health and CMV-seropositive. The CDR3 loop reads CASSYSIGEVTGELFF. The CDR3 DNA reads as TGTGCCAGCAGTTACTCGATCGGGGAAGTGACCGGGGAGCTGTTTTTT.